In its sample, the clone carrying this T cell receptor beta chain was seen many times. Its antigen is not identified. Sequencing libraries for TCR beta were prepared with iRepertoire HTBI primers and Arm-PCR of CDR3 regions. MiXCR was run by TCRdb on the multiplex PCR reads, yielding one entry per CDR3 protein. The table has around 480,000 distinct CDR3 sequences, about 16% seen once; the top ten hold around 25%. Described time point: newly diagnosed GD, antithyroid drugs for less than 3 months. RNA extracted from PBMCs served as the sequencing template. This specimen comes from a study of regulatory T cells in long-lasting Graves disease. At the level of the study: Graves' patients, diagnosed recently, had received antithyroid drugs under 3 months. Study conclusions and caveats: Thyroid tissue went unexamined; only peripheral blood was analyzed. Persistent Graves' patients showed less TCR diversity than newly diagnosed ones.

The V end was cut by 6 bases, the J end by 7 bases, with 9 bases between. This CDR3 spans 12 amino acids. The same specimen was also included in a second study, on T cells in Graves' hyperthyroidism and ophthalmopathy. That investigation notes: HTBI primers were the set used in a first-round RT-PCR of the TCR CDR3.

The TCR sequence derives from a woman aged 35-60 years with Graves disease. Material: peripheral blood mononuclear cells (PBMCs), obtained at new diagnosis, from a patient treated with antithyroid drugs. The rearrangement uses TRBV12-3 or TRBV12-4 and TRBJ2-2, with D perhaps given as TRBD1 or TRBD2 (5 bases each). The DNA of the CDR3 is TGTGCCAGCAGGGGACGAGTCGGGGAGCTGTTTTTT. Translating gives CASRGRVGELFF.